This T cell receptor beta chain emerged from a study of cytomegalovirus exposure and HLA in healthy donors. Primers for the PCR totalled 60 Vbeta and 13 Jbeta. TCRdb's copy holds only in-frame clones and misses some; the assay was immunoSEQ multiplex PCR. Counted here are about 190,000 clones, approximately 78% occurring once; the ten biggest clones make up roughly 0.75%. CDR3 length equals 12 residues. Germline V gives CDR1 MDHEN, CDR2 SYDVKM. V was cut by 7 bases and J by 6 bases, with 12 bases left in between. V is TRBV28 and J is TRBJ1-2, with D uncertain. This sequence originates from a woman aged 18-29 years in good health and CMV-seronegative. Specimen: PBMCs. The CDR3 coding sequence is TGTGCCAGCACCAATTCCGGGGATGGCTACACCTTC. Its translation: CASTNSGDGYTF.